A single T cell receptor beta chain is shown here with its context. Its antigen is as yet unknown. The sample comes from a study of cytomegalovirus exposure and HLA in healthy donors. Study-level results: Published work reported that the classifier diagnosed cytomegalovirus status with high specificity and sensitivity.

The CDR3 sequence is 11 residues long. Germline loops: CDR1 GTSNPN, CDR2 SVGIG (reference sequence). V was clipped by 2 bases and J by 8 bases, with 7 bases between them. The PCR employed 60 Vbeta primers together with 13 Jbeta primers. Assay: immunoSEQ multiplex PCR; the TCRdb copy retains only in-frame clones and omits some. The profile shows approximately 100,000 clones, roughly 82% of them singletons. This receptor was identified in a man aged 50 to 60 in good health and CMV-seronegative. The rearrangement joins TRBV30 to TRBJ2-1; the D is unclear. Sequenced: PBMCs. CDR3 nucleotides: TGTGCCTGGAGTCCCTTCGATGAGCAGTTCTTC. As protein: CAWSPFDEQFF.